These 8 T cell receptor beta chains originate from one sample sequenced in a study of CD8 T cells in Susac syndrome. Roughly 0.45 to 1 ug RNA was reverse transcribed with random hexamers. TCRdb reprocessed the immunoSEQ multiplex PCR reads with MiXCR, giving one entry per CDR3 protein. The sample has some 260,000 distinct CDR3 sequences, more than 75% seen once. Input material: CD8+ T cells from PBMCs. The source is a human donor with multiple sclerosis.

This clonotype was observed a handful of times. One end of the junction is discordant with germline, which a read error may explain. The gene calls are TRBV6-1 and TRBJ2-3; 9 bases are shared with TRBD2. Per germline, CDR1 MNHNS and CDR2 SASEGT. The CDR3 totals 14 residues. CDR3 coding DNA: TGTGCCAGCAGAACCGGGACTAGCAAAGATACGCAGTATTTT. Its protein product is CASRTGTSKDTQYF.

The CDR3 reads CATSSPGGNEQFF. CDR3 in DNA: TGTGCCACCAGCAGCCCCGGGGGAAATGAGCAGTTCTTC. The chain has TRBV15 and TRBJ2-1, with TRBD2 as a possible D gene (6 bases). Per germline, CDR1 LNHNV and CDR2 YYDKDF (reference sequence). Between the trimmed V and J ends, which lost 3 bases and 7 bases, there was a span of 10 bases. This CDR3 is 13 amino acids long.

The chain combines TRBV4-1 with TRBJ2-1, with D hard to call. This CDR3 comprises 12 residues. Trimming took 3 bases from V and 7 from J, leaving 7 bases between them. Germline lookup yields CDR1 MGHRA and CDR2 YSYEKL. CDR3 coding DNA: TGCGCCAGCAGCCACCGCGTTAATGAGCAGTTCTTC. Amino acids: CASSHRVNEQFF.

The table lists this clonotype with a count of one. CDR3 in amino acids: CAIVTDPNTEAFF. In nucleotides, the CDR3 is TGTGCCATTGTGACAGATCCTAACACTGAAGCTTTCTTT. V usage is TRBV10-3 and J usage is TRBJ1-1; a weak D match, TRBD1 (5 bases). Germline V lookup: CDR1 ENHRY, CDR2 SYGVKD. The CDR3 loop spans 13 amino acids. V was cut by 9 bases and J by 2 bases, with 13 bases left in between.

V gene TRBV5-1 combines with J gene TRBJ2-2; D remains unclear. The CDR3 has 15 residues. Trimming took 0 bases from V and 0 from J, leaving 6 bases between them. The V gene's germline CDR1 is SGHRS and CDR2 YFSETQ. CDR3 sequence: CASSLGSPNTGELFF. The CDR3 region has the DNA TGCGCCAGCAGCTTGGGCTCACCGAACACCGGGGAGCTGTTTTTT. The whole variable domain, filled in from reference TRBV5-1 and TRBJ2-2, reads KAGVTQTPRYLIKTRGQQVTLSCSPISGHRSVSWYQQTPGQGLQFLFEYFSETQRNKGNFPGRFSGRQFSNSRSEMNVSTLELGDSALYLCASSLGSPNTGELFFGEGSRLTVL.

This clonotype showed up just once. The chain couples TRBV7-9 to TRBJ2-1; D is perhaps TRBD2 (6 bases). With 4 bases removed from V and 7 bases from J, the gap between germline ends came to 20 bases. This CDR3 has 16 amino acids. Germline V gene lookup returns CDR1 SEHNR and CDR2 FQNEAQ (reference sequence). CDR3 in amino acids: CASSSTGTPRRNEQFF. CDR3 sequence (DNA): TGTGCCAGCAGCTCCACCGGGACTCCTAGGAGGAATGAGCAGTTCTTC.

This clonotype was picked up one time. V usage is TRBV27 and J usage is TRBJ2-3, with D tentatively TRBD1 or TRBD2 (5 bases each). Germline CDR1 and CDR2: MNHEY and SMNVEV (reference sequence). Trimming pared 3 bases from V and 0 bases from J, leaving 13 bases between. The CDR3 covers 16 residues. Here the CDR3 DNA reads TGTGCCAGCAGTTTCGAAGCAGGGACGAGCACAGATACGCAGTATTTT. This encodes CASSFEAGTSTDTQYF.

CDR3 in DNA: TGTGCCAGCAGTTGGGTTTCACAGAGGGCTGAAGCTTTCTTT. It codes for CASSWVSQRAEAFF. The J gene is TRBJ1-1, the V gene TRBV27; no clear D. The ends were cut back, 4 bases at V and 6 bases at J, with 15 bases in the middle. The CDR3 spans 14 residues. The germline V gene has CDR1 MNHEY and CDR2 SMNVEV (reference sequence).